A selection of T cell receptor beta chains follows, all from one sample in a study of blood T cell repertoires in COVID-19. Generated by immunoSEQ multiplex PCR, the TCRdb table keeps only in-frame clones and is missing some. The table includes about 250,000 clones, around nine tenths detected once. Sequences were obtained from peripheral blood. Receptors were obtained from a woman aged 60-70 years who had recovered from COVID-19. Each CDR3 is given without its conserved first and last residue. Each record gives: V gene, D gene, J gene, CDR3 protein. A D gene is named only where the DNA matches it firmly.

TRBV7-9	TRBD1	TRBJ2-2	ASSRRQGPNTGELF
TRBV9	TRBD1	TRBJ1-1	ASSGGPDRRLSAF
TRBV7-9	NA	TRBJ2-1	ASSFPTGGERWAENEQF
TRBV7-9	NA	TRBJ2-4	ASSYSKNIQY
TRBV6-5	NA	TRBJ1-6	ASSYWGGDSPLH
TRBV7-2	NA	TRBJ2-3	ASSPWGGAVDTQY
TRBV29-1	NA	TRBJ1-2	SAQGGYGYT
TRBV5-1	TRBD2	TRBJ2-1	ASSKTSGGAANEQF
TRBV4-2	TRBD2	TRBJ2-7	ASSLPLAGRSYEQY
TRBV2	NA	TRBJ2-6	ASRKLAGSGANVLT